A selection of T cell receptor beta chains follows, all from one sample in a study of blood T cell repertoires in COVID-19. Here immunoSEQ multiplex PCR was the method, and the copy in TCRdb shows in-frame clones only, minus some. Seen here are about 160,000 clones, about 88% observed once, and the top ten hold less than 6.5%. Sequencing was done on a sample of peripheral blood. The receptors stem from a woman aged 50 to 60 with COVID-19, enrolled during active disease. The CDR3 runs from the conserved cysteine through the conserved F or W. The D gene is left open where the match is weak. Clone sizes are given selectively: once, few, many, or a class where the clone is expanded.

abundance	v_gene	d_gene	j_gene	CDR3nt	CDR3aa
-	TRBV2	TRBD1	TRBJ1-4	TGTGCCAGCAGTGAAGGGACAGGGGGGGAAAAACTGTTTTTT	CASSEGTGGEKLFF
few	TRBV5-1	-	TRBJ1-1	TGCGCCAGCAGCTTGGCCTATAACCTAATGAACACTGAAGCTTTCTTT	CASSLAYNLMNTEAFF
-	TRBV10-2	TRBD1	TRBJ2-1	TGCGCCAGCAGTGAGGGAAGGGGGCACAATGAGCAGTTCTTC	CASSEGRGHNEQFF
-	TRBV5-1	-	TRBJ2-3	TGCGCCAGCAGCTTGGGGGACTTCACAGATACGCAGTATTTT	CASSLGDFTDTQYF
-	TRBV15	TRBD2	TRBJ2-5	TGTGCCACCAGGGTCCAGCGGGGGACTCAAGAGACCCAGTACTTC	CATRVQRGTQETQYF
-	TRBV11-2	TRBD1	TRBJ2-7	TGTGCCAGCAGTCAGTCCCCCGGGACAGGGATCGAGCAGTACTTC	CASSQSPGTGIEQYF
-	TRBV4-1	TRBD1	TRBJ1-2	TGCGCCAGCAGCCAAGTCGGAGGACAGGGGTATGGCTACACCTTC	CASSQVGGQGYGYTF
-	TRBV7-3	TRBD1	TRBJ1-1	TGTGCCAGCAGCTCCCAGGGGGCCACTGAAGCTTTCTTT	CASSSQGATEAFF
-	TRBV15	-	TRBJ1-4	TGTGCCACCAGCAGAGATATAATTACTAATGAAAAACTGTTTTTT	CATSRDIITNEKLFF
-	TRBV19	-	TRBJ1-2	TGTGCCAGTAGTCTGGACAACCCCCTCTATGGCTACACCTTC	CASSLDNPLYGYTF
few	TRBV2	TRBD2	TRBJ2-5	TGTGCCAGCAGAGCGGGGGTTGGGGAGACCCAGTACTTC	CASRAGVGETQYF
few	TRBV7-2	-	TRBJ1-6	TGTGCCAGCAGCTGGATGGGGGCCCGATCACCCCTCCACTTT	CASSWMGARSPLHF
-	TRBV6-6	-	TRBJ1-3	TGTGCCAGCAGTTACGGCGGACAGATCGACACCATATATTTT	CASSYGGQIDTIYF
-	TRBV3-1/TRBV3-2	-	TRBJ1-2	TGTGCCAGCAGCCACGGCGGAGAACATGGCTACACCTTC	CASSHGGEHGYTF
-	TRBV7-3	TRBD2	TRBJ2-1	TGTGCCAGCAGCCCTCAGCCAGGGACTAGCGGGTACAATGAGCAGTTCTTC	CASSPQPGTSGYNEQFF
-	TRBV7-8	-	TRBJ2-4	TGTGCCAGCAGCCTGTATTCAGGGAAGGAGGCCAAAAACATTCAGTACTTC	CASSLYSGKEAKNIQYF
-	TRBV7-2	-	TRBJ2-7	TGTGCCAGCAGCTTAGCAGGGAGCTCCTACGAGCAGTACTTC	CASSLAGSSYEQYF
-	TRBV7-2	TRBD1	TRBJ1-5	TGTGCCAGCAGCTCCAGACAGGGAGGACAGCCCCAGCATTTT	CASSSRQGGQPQHF
-	TRBV19	-	TRBJ2-5	TGTGCCAGTAGTATTAGCTCTCGGGAGACCCAGTACTTC	CASSISSRETQYF
few	TRBV12-3/TRBV12-4	-	TRBJ2-1	TGTGCCAGCAGTTTTTGGGGGCTTGAGCAGTTCTTC	CASSFWGLEQFF
once	TRBV12-3/TRBV12-4	-	TRBJ1-5	TGTGCCAGCAGCCGGGGGGCGCCCCAGCATTTT	CASSRGAPQHF
-	TRBV19	TRBD2	TRBJ2-1	TGTGCCAGTAGTAGTAGCGGGGTAGCCTACAATGAGCAGTTCTTC	CASSSSGVAYNEQFF
few	TRBV18	-	TRBJ2-3	TGTGCCAGCTCCCCTCCGAGGGCAGCCACAGATACGCAGTATTTT	CASSPPRAATDTQYF
-	TRBV29-1	-	TRBJ1-2	TGCAGCGTTGAAAGGTCCGGGGATGGCTACACCTTC	CSVERSGDGYTF